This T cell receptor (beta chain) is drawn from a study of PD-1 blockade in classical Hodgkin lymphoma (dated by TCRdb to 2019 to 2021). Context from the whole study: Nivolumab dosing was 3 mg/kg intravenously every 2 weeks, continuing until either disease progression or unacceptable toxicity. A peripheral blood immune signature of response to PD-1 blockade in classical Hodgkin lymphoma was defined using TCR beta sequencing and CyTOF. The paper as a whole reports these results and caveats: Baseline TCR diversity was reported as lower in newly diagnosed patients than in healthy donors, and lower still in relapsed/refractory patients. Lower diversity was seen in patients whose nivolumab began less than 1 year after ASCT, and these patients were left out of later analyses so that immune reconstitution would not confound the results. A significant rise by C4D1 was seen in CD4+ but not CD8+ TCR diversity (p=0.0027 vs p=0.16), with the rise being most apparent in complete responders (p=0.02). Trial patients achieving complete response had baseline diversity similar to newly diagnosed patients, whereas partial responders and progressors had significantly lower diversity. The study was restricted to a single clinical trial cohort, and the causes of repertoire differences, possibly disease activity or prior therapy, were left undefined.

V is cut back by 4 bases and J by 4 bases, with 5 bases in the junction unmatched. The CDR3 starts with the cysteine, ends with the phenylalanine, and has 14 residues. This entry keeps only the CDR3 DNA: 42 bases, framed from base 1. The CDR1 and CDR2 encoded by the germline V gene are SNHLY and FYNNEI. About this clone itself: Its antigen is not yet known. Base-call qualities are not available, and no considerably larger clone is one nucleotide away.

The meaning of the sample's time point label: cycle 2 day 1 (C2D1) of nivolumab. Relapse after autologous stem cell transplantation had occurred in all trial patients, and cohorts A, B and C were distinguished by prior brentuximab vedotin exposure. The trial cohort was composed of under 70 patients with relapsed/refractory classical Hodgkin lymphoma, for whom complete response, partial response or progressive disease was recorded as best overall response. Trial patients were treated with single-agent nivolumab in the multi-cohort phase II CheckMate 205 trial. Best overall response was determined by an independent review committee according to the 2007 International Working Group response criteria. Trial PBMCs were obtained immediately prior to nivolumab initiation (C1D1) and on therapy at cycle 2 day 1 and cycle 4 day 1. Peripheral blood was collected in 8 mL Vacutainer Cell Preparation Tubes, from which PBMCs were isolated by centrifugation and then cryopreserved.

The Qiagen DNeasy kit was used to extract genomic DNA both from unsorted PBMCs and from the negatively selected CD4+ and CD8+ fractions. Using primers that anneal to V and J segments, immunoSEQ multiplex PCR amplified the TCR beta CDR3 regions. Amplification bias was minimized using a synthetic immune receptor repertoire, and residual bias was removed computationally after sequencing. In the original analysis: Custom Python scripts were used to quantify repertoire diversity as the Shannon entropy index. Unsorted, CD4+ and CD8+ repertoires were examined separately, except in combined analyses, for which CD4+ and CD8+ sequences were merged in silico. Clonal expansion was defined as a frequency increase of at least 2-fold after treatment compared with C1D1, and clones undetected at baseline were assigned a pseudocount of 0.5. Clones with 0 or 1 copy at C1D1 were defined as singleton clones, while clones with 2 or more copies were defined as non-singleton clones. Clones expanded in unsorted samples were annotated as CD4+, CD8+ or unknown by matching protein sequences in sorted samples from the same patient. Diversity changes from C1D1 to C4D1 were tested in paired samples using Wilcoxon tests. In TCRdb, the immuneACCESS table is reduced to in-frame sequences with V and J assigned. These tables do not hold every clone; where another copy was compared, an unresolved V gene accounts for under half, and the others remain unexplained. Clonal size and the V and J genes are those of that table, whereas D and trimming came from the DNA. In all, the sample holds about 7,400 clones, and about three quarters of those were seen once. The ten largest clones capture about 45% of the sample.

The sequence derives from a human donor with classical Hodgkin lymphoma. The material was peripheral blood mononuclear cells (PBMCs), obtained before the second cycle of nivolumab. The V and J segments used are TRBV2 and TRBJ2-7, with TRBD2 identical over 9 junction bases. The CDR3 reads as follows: CASSANSGGYEQYF. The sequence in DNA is TGTGCCAGCAGTGCGAATAGCGGGGGATACGAGCAGTACTTC.